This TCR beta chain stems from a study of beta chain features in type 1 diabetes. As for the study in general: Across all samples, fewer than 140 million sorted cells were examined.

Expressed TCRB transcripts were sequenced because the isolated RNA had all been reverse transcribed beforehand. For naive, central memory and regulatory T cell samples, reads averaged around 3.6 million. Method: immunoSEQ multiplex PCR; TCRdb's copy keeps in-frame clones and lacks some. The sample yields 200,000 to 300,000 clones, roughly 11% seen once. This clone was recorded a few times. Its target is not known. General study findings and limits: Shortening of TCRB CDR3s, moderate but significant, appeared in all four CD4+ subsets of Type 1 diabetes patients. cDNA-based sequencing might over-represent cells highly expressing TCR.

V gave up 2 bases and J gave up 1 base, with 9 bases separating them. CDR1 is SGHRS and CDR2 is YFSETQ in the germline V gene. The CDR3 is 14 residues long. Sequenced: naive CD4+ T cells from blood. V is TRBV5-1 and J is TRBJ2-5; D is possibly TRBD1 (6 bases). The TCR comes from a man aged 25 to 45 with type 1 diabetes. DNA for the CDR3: TGCGCCAGCAGCTTCGGACAGAGCCAAGAGACCCAGTACTTC. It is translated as CASSFGQSQETQYF.